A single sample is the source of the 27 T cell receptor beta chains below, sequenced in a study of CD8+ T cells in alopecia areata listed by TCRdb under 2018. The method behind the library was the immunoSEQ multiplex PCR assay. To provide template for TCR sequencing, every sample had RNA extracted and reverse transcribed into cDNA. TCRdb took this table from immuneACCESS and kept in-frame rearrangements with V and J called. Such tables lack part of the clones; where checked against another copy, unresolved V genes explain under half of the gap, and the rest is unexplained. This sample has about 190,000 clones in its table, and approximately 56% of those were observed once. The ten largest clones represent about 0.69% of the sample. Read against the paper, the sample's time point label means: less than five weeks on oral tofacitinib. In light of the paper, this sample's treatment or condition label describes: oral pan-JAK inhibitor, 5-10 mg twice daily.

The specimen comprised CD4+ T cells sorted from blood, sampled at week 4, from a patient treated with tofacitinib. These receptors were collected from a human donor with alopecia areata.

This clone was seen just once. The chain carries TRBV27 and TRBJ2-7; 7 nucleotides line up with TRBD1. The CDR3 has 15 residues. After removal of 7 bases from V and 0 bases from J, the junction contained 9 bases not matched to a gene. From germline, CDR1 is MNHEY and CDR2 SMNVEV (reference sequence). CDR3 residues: CASNRGGLSSYEQYF. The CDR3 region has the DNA TGTGCCAGCAACAGAGGGGGCCTCAGCTCCTACGAGCAGTACTTC.

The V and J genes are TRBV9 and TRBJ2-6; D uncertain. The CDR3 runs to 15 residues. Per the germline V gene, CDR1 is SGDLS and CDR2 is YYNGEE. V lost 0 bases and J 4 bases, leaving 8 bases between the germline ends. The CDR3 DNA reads TGTGCCAGCAGCGTAGAAGGATCCGGGGCCAACGTCCTGACTTTC. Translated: CASSVEGSGANVLTF.

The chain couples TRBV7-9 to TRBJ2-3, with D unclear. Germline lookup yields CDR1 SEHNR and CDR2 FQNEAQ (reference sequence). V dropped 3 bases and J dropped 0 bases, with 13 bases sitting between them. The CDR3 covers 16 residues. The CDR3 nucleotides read TGTGCCAGCAGCTTCTACCCCCTAGGGAGCACAGATACGCAGTATTTT. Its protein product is CASSFYPLGSTDTQYF. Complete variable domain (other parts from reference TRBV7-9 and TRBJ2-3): DTGVSQNPRHKITKRGQNVTFRCDPISEHNRLYWYRQTLGQGPEFLTYFQNEAQLEKSRLLSDRFSAERPKGSFSTLEIQRTEQGDSAMYLCASSFYPLGSTDTQYFGPGTRLTVL.

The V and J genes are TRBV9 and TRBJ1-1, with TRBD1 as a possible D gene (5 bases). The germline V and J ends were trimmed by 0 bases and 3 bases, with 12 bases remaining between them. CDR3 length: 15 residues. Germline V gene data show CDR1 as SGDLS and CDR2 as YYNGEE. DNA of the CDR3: TGTGCCAGCAGCGTAGGGAGGGGCTGGGACACTGAAGCTTTCTTT. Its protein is CASSVGRGWDTEAFF.

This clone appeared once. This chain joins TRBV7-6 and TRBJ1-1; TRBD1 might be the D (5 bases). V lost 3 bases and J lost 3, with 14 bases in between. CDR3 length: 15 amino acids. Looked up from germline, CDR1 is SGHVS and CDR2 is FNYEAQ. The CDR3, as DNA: TGTGCCAGCAGCTTGCAGACAGCCATGGACACTGAAGCTTTCTTT. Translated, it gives CASSLQTAMDTEAFF.

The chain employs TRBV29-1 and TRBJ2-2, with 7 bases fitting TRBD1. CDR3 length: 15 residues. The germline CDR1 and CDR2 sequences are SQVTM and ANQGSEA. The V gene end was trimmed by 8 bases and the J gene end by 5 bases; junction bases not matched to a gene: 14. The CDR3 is CSSYAPGGTTGELFF. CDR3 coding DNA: TGCAGCTCTTACGCCCCAGGGGGTACTACCGGGGAGCTGTTTTTT.

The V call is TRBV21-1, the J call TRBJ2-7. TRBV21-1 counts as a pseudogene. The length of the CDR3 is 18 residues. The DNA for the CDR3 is TGTGCCAGCAGCAAGGAAAGTCTGGAGCCGAGGGGCTCCTACGAGCAGTACTTC. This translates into CASSKESLEPRGSYEQYF.

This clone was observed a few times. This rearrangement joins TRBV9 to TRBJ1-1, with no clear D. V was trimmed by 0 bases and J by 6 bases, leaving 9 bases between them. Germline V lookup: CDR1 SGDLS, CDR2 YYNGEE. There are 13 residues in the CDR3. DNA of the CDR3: TGTGCCAGCAGCGTAGCCGTAGGGTCTGAAGCTTTCTTT. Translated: CASSVAVGSEAFF.

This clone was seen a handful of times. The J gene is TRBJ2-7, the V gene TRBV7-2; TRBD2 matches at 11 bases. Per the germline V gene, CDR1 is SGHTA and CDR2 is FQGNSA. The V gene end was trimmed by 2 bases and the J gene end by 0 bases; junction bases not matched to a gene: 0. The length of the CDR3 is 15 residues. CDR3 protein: CASSLTSGSSYEQYF. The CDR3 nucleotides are TGTGCCAGCAGCTTAACTAGCGGGAGCTCCTACGAGCAGTACTTC.

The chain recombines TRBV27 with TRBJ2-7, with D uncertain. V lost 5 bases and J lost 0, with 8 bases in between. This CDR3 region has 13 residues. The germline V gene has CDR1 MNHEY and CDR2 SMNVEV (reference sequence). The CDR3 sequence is CASSPPYSYEQYF. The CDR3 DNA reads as TGTGCCAGCAGTCCCCCCTACTCCTACGAGCAGTACTTC.

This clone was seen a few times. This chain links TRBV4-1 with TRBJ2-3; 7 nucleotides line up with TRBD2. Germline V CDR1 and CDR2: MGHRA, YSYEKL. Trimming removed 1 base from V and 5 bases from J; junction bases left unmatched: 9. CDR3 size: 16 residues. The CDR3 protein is CASSQGGLSSGDTQYF. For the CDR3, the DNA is TGCGCCAGCAGCCAAGGGGGGTTATCTAGCGGAGATACGCAGTATTTT.

CDR3 amino acids: CASSLEAGVNTQYF. The CDR3, as DNA: TGTGCCAGCAGCTTAGAAGCGGGAGTGAATACGCAGTATTTT. The chain combines TRBV7-2 with TRBJ2-3, with 8 bases fitting TRBD2. After removal of 1 base from V and 7 bases from J, the junction contained 4 bases not matched to a gene. CDR3 length: 14 residues. CDR1 is SGHTA and CDR2 is FQGNSA in the germline V gene.

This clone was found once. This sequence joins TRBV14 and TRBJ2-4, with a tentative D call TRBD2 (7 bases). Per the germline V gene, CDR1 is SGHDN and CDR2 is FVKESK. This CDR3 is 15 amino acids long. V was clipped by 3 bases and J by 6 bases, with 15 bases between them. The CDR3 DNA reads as TGTGCCAGCAGCCAGCTACGGGGGGCGGGAAACATTCAGTACTTC. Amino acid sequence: CASSQLRGAGNIQYF.

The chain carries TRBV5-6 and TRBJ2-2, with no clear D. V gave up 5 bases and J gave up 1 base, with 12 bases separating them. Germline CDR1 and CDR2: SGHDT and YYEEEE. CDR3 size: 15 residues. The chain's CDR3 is CASSFGFLNTGELFF. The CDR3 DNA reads TGTGCCAGCAGTTTTGGTTTCTTGAACACCGGGGAGCTGTTTTTT.

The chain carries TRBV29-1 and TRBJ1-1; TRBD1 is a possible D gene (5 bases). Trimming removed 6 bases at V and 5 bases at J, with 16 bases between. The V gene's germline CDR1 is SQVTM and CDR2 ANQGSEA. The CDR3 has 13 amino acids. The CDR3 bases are TGCAGCGTCAGTAGGGGCCGGATGACTGAAGCTTTCTTT. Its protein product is CSVSRGRMTEAFF.

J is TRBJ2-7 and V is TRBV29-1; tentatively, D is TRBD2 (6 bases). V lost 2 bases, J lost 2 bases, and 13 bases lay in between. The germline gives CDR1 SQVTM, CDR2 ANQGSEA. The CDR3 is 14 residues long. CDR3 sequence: CSVERPGEPYEQYF. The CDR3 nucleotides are TGCAGCGTTGAACGGCCGGGAGAGCCCTACGAGCAGTACTTC.

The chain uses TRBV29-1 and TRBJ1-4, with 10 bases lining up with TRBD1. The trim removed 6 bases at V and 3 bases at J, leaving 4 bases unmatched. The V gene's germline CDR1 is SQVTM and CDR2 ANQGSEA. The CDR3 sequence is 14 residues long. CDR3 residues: CSVRQGAPNEKLFF. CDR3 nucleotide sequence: TGCAGCGTACGACAGGGGGCACCTAATGAAAAACTGTTTTTT.

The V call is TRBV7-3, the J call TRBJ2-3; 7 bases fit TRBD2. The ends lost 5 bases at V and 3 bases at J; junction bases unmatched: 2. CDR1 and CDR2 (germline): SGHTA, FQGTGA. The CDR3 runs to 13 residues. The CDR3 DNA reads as TGTGCCAGCAGCAGGACTAGGACAGATACGCAGTATTTT. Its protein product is CASSRTRTDTQYF.

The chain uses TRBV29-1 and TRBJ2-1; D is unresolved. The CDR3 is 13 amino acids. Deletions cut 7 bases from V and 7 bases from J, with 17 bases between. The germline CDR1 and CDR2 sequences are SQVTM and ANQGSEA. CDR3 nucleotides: TGCAGCGGATGGGGTGACCCTGCGAATGAGCAGTTCTTC. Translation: CSGWGDPANEQFF.

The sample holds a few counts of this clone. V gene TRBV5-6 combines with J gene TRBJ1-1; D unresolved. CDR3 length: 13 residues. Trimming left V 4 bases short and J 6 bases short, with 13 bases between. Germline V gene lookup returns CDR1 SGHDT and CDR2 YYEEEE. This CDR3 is CASSPGFLAEAFF. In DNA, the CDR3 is TGTGCCAGCAGCCCGGGTTTTCTGGCTGAAGCTTTCTTT.

CDR3 protein: CASSRLGSDTEAFF. CDR3 coding DNA: TGTGCCAGCTCAAGGTTGGGGTCGGACACTGAAGCTTTCTTT. The chain carries TRBV2 and TRBJ1-1, with no clear D. V was clipped by 8 bases and J by 3 bases, with 16 bases between them. The CDR3 is 14 amino acids. Germline CDR1 SNHLY, CDR2 FYNNEI.

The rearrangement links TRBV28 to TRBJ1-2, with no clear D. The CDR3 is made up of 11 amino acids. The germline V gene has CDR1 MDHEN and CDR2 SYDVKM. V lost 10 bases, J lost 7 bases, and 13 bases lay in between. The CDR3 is CAITGGGGYTF. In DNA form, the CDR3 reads TGTGCCATCACTGGAGGTGGTGGCTACACCTTC.

This CDR3 reads CAWRDRGYEQYF. CDR3 nucleotide sequence: TGTGCCTGGAGGGACAGGGGTTACGAGCAGTACTTC. J is TRBJ2-7 and V is TRBV30, with 9 positions matching TRBD1. The CDR3 contains 12 residues. After removal of 3 bases from V and 4 bases from J, the junction contained 1 base not matched to a gene. Germline loops: CDR1 GTSNPN, CDR2 SVGIG (reference sequence).

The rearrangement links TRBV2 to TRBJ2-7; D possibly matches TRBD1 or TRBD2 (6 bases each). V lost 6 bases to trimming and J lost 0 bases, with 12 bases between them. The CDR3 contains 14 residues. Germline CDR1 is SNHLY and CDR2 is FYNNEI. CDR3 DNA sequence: TGTGCCAGCAGGGGGGCTAGCGTCTCCTACGAGCAGTACTTC. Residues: CASRGASVSYEQYF.

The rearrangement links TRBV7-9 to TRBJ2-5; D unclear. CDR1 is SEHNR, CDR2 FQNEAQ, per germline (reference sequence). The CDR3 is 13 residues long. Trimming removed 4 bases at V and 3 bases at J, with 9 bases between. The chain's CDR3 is CASSSPSKETQYF. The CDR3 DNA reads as TGTGCCAGCAGCTCCCCCTCCAAAGAGACCCAGTACTTC.

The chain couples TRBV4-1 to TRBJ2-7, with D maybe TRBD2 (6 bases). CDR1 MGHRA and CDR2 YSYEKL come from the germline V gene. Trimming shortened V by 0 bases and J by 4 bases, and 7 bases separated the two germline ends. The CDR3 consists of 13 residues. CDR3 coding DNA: TGCGCCAGCAGCCAAGAGGAGGGGTACGAGCAGTACTTC. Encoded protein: CASSQEEGYEQYF.

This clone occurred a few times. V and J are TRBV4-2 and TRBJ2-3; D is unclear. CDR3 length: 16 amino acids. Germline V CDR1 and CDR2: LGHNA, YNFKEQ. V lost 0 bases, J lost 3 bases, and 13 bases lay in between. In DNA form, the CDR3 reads TGTGCCAGCAGCCAAGACACTCATGTGATGACAGATACGCAGTATTTT. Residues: CASSQDTHVMTDTQYF.